The 13 T cell receptor beta chains presented below share a single source sample, sequenced in a study of a mutant IDH1 vaccine in newly diagnosed glioma. TCRdb's table, derived via immunoSEQ multiplex PCR, lists solely in-frame clones and lacks some. The table shows approximately 92,000 clones, with around four fifths occurring only once. The time point was: baseline, week 1 (first vaccination visit). As for treatment: pre-vaccination baseline after standard-of-care therapy. The sequencing here drew on PBMCs, taken from a glioma patient treated with radiotherapy, temozolomide or both. All receptors come from a man aged 35 to 55 with glioma.

The genes are TRBV15 and TRBJ1-2, with 9 bases fitting TRBD1. This CDR3 has 17 amino acids. Germline V lookup: CDR1 LNHNV, CDR2 YYDKDF (reference sequence). V shed 0 bases and J 9 bases; nucleotides not matched to a gene: 14. Here the CDR3 DNA reads TGTGCCACCAGCAGAGAGGTGGCGGACAGGGGTCAAGGCCGCTACACCTTC. Protein: CATSREVADRGQGRYTF.

The chain carries TRBV28 and TRBJ2-7; D gene unclear. Trimming took 5 bases from V and 2 from J, leaving 16 bases between them. This CDR3 region has 15 residues. CDR1 MDHEN and CDR2 SYDVKM come from the germline V gene. DNA for the CDR3: TGTGCCAGCAGTGGCGTCATCCTACCTCCCTACGAGCAGTACTTC. Translated, it gives CASSGVILPPYEQYF.

Of note for this clone: Compared with germline, one end of the junction differs, possibly owing to a read error. The chain couples TRBV7-7 to TRBJ2-1, with 9 bases matching TRBD1. CDR3 size: 15 residues. Germline V gene lookup returns CDR1 SSHAT and CDR2 FNYEAQ (reference sequence). The CDR3 here is CASSLDRGRLNEQFF. CDR3 nucleotides: TGTGCTAGCAGCTTGGACAGGGGAAGGCTCAATGAGCAGTTCTTC.

The chain joins TRBV10-3 to TRBJ2-7; tentatively, D is TRBD1 or TRBD2 (5 bases each). The CDR3 consists of 12 residues. The V and J ends lost 5 bases and 5 bases respectively, with 10 bases between them. CDR1 and CDR2 from the germline V gene are ENHRY and SYGVKD. CDR3 nucleotides: TGTGCCATCAGTCTAGCCAGGGACGAGCAGTACTTC. It specifies CAISLARDEQYF.

The chain joins TRBV4-3 to TRBJ1-5; 9 bases agree with TRBD1. Germline CDR1 is LGHNA and CDR2 is YSLEER. CDR3 length: 18 residues. J gave up 7 bases and V 0 bases, and 13 bases lay outside the gene matches. The CDR3 sequence: CASSQETGTGNRGQPQHF. In nucleotides, the CDR3 is TGCGCCAGCAGCCAAGAAACCGGGACAGGGAATCGGGGACAGCCCCAGCATTTT.

The table lists this clone with many counts. V and J are TRBV5-4 and TRBJ1-2, with TRBD1 identical over 8 bases. Germline CDR1 SGHNT, CDR2 YYREEE (reference sequence). V dropped 3 bases and J dropped 7; count of bases not matched to a gene: 5. CDR3 length: 13 residues. Here the CDR3 DNA reads TGTGCCAGCAGCTCACCAGACAGGGGTGGCTACACCTTC. Protein product: CASSSPDRGGYTF. Based on the CDR3 plus reference TRBV5-4 and TRBJ1-2, the full variable domain is ETGVTQSPTHLIKTRGQQVTLRCSSQSGHNTVSWYQQALGQGPQFIFQYYREEENGRGNFPPRFSGLQFPNYSSELNVNALELDDSALYLCASSSPDRGGYTFGSGTRLTVV.

The rearrangement links TRBV4-3 to TRBJ2-1; 7 bases agree with TRBD2. Germline assignment: CDR1 LGHNA and CDR2 YSLEER. CDR3 length: 13 amino acids. The trim removed 0 bases at V and 11 bases at J, leaving 4 bases unmatched. In DNA, the CDR3 is TGCGCCAGCAGCCAAGATGGGGGACTAAAGCAGTTCTTC. As protein: CASSQDGGLKQFF.

J is TRBJ2-2 and V is TRBV30; D gene unclear. V shed 0 bases and J shed 7 bases, with 9 bases lying between them. The CDR3 totals 13 residues. The germline CDR1 and CDR2 sequences are GTSNPN and SVGIG (reference sequence). This CDR3 reads CAWSVDSGGELFF. CDR3 sequence (DNA): TGTGCCTGGAGTGTAGATTCTGGCGGGGAGCTGTTTTTT.

The rearrangement joins TRBV6-6 to TRBJ1-5; no clear D. Deletions cut 0 bases from V and 6 bases from J, with 6 bases between. In germline, CDR1 is MNHNY, CDR2 SVGAGI (reference sequence). This CDR3 is 13 amino acids long. CDR3 protein: CASSYSRSQPQHF. The CDR3, as DNA: TGTGCCAGCAGTTACTCGAGGAGTCAGCCCCAGCATTTT.

CDR3 protein: CASSPDGRRSGYTF. The CDR3 DNA is TGTGCCAGCAGTCCCGACGGTCGGAGGAGTGGCTACACCTTC. V usage is TRBV28 and J usage is TRBJ1-2; D remains unclear. V was shortened by 5 bases and J by 7 bases, with 17 bases between the two germline ends. Germline-derived CDR1 and CDR2 are MDHEN and SYDVKM. The CDR3 has 14 residues.

J is TRBJ2-7 and V is TRBV7-8, with D unresolved. V lost 1 base and J 4 bases, leaving 5 bases between the germline ends. CDR1 is SGHVS, CDR2 FQNEAQ, per germline. CDR3 length: 12 amino acids. CDR3 residues: CASSLVGYEQYF. The CDR3 DNA follows: TGTGCCAGCAGCTTAGTCGGGTACGAGCAGTACTTC.

V usage is TRBV9 and J usage is TRBJ2-3, with D maybe TRBD1 (5 bases). The V end was cut by 1 base, the J end by 1 base, with 10 bases between. CDR1 and CDR2 from the germline V gene are SGDLS and YYNGEE. There are 15 residues in the CDR3. In DNA, the CDR3 is TGTGCCAGCAGCGTATTAGCACAGGGCACAGATACGCAGTATTTT. Its protein product is CASSVLAQGTDTQYF.

This clone turned up a few times. Written as DNA, the CDR3 is TGTGCCAGCAGCGTTGGGGGAAGGAGGACTGAAGCTTTCTTT. It specifies CASSVGGRRTEAFF. The chain employs TRBV11-3 and TRBJ1-1, with a possible D match to TRBD1 (5 bases). Trimming removed 5 bases at V and 5 bases at J, with 15 bases between. CDR1 is SGHNT and CDR2 is YENEEA in the germline V gene. The CDR3 has 14 residues.